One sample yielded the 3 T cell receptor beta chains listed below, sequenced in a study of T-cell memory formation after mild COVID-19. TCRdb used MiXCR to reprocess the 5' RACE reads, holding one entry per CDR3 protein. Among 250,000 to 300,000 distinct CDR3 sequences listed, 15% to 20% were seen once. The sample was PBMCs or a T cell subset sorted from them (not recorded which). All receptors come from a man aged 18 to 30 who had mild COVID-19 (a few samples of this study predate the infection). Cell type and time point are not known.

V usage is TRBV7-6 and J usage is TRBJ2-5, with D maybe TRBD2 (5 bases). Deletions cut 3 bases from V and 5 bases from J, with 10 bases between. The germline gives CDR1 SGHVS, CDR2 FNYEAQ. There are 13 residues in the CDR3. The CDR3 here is CASSLGELETQYF. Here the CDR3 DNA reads TGTGCCAGCAGCTTGGGAGAGTTGGAGACCCAGTACTTC.

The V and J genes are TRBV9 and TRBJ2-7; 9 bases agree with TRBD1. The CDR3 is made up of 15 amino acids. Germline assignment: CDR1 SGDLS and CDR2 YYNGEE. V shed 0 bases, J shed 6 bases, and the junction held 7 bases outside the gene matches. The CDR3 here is CASSVVGTGSLEQYV. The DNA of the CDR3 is TGTGCCAGCAGCGTAGTTGGGACAGGGTCACTCGAGCAGTACGTC.

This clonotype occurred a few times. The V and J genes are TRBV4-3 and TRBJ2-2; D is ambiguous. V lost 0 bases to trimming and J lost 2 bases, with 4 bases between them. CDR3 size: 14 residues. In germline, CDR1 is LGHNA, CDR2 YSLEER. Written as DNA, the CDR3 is TGCGCCAGCAGCCAAGATTTAAACACCGGGGAGCTGTTTTTT. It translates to CASSQDLNTGELFF.